The next 12 T cell receptor beta chains were all read from a single sample in a study of cytomegalovirus exposure and HLA in healthy donors. 13 Jbeta primers and 60 Vbeta primers were used for the PCR. Method: immunoSEQ multiplex PCR; TCRdb's copy keeps in-frame clones and lacks some. The sample has about 200,000 clones. What was sequenced was PBMCs. The origin of the receptors is a man in his thirties or forties in good health and CMV-seronegative.

The V and J genes are TRBV27 and TRBJ2-7; 11 bases map to TRBD1. The CDR3 is 15 amino acids. Germline CDR1 reads MNHEY; CDR2 reads SMNVEV (reference sequence). With V trimmed by 9 bases and J by 5 bases, 12 bases remained unmatched. The CDR3 is CASSGGQGAVDEQYF. CDR3 in DNA: TGTGCCAGTAGTGGAGGACAGGGGGCAGTTGACGAGCAGTACTTC.

The J gene is TRBJ1-1, the V gene TRBV18, with a weak D call TRBD1 (5 bases). The V and J ends lost 2 bases and 5 bases respectively, with 6 bases between them. Germline CDR1 and CDR2: KGHSH and LQKENI. The CDR3 covers 12 residues. Here the CDR3 reads CASSPGATEAFF. Here the CDR3 DNA reads TGTGCCAGCTCACCAGGGGCTACTGAAGCTTTCTTT. Complete variable domain (other parts from reference TRBV18 and TRBJ1-1): NAGVMQNPRHLVRRRGQEARLRCSPMKGHSHVYWYRQLPEEGLKFMVYLQKENIIDESGMPKERFSAEFPKEGPSILRIQQVVRGDSAAYFCASSPGATEAFFGQGTRLTVV.

The rearrangement links TRBV5-1 to TRBJ1-2; TRBD1 aligns across 8 bases. CDR3 length equals 13 residues. Per the germline V gene, CDR1 is SGHRS and CDR2 is YFSETQ. V lost 5 bases, J lost 2 bases, and 2 bases stayed unmatched. The CDR3 loop is CASRGQVNYGYTF. The DNA for the CDR3 is TGCGCCAGCAGGGGACAGGTGAACTATGGCTACACCTTC.

J is TRBJ2-3 and V is TRBV9; 10 bases agree with TRBD2. J lost 1 base, V lost 3 bases, and 17 bases had no gene match. Germline V gene lookup returns CDR1 SGDLS and CDR2 YYNGEE. The CDR3 length is 20 residues. Here the CDR3 reads CASSGGDSGGNHRGTDTQYF. DNA of the CDR3: TGTGCCAGCAGCGGGGGGGATAGCGGGGGGAACCACCGAGGCACAGATACGCAGTATTTT.

V is TRBV13 and J is TRBJ1-2; perhaps TRBD1 as D (5 bases). The germline CDR1 and CDR2 sequences are PRHDT and FYEKMQ (reference sequence). The CDR3 loop spans 16 amino acids. The ends were cut back, 3 bases at V and 2 bases at J, with 16 bases in the middle. DNA of the CDR3: TGTGCCAGCAGCTTTCCGGGGGGGGTCCAAAACTATGGCTACACCTTC. Encoded protein: CASSFPGGVQNYGYTF.

The chain is built from TRBV4-1 and TRBJ1-2; D may be TRBD1 (6 bases). CDR1 is MGHRA and CDR2 is YSYEKL in the germline V gene. This CDR3 has 14 amino acids. The V end was cut by 4 bases, the J end by 6 bases, with 15 bases between. For the CDR3, the DNA is TGCGCCAGCAGCCGGACAGAATTGAGCGATGGCTACACCTTC. Translation: CASSRTELSDGYTF.

The chain links TRBV21-1 to TRBJ2-1; TRBD2 was called by the table and not checked on the DNA. TRBV21-1 is classified as a pseudogene. There are 16 residues in the CDR3. In DNA, the CDR3 is TGTGCCAGCAGCAACAGGCGGGGGAGCTCCTACAATGAGCAGTTCTTC. This translates into CASSNRRGSSYNEQFF.

The CDR3 nucleotides are TGTGCCAGCAGCCAAGAGCGACACTACACCGGGGAGCTGTTTTTT. Translating gives CASSQERHYTGELFF. This chain joins TRBV4-2 and TRBJ2-2; no clear D gene. V dropped 0 bases and J dropped 3 bases, with 8 bases sitting between them. CDR3 length equals 15 residues. Germline-derived CDR1 and CDR2 are LGHNA and YNFKEQ.

This rearrangement joins TRBV5-6 to TRBJ2-5; the match to TRBD2 covers 8 bases. The J call may be in error: the DNA end matches TRBJ2-7 better. CDR3 length: 16 residues. In germline, CDR1 is SGHDT, CDR2 YYEEEE. Written as DNA, the CDR3 is TGTGCCAGCAGCTTTCCCAGCGGGGGCGCGGGCTACGAGCAGTACTTC. Encoded protein: CASSFPSGGAGYEQYF.

The rearrangement uses TRBV6-6 and TRBJ2-3, with 7 positions matching TRBD1. The trim removed 0 bases at V and 1 base at J, leaving 4 bases unmatched. CDR1 is MNHNY and CDR2 is SVGAGI in the germline V gene (reference sequence). This CDR3 is 16 amino acids long. The CDR3 DNA sequence: TGTGCCAGCAGTTACTCGAAACAGGGGCGCACAGATACGCAGTATTTT. This sequence encodes CASSYSKQGRTDTQYF.

The chain recombines TRBV19 with TRBJ2-3, with a weak D call TRBD1 (6 bases). V gave up 8 bases and J gave up 4 bases, with 16 bases separating them. This CDR3 is 14 amino acids long. Germline V gives CDR1 LNHDA, CDR2 SQIVND (reference sequence). The CDR3 spells CASQTMGAPDTQYF. The CDR3 coding sequence is TGTGCCAGTCAGACAATGGGGGCCCCAGATACGCAGTATTTT.

This rearrangement joins TRBV6-5 to TRBJ1-3; D may be TRBD1 (6 bases). The CDR3 has 14 residues. Trimming took off 6 bases at V and 1 base at J, with 10 bases between the two ends. The germline gives CDR1 MNHEY, CDR2 SVGAGI. CDR3 amino acids: CASRLTGSGNTIYF. CDR3 sequence (DNA): TGTGCCAGCAGATTGACAGGTTCTGGAAACACCATATATTTT.